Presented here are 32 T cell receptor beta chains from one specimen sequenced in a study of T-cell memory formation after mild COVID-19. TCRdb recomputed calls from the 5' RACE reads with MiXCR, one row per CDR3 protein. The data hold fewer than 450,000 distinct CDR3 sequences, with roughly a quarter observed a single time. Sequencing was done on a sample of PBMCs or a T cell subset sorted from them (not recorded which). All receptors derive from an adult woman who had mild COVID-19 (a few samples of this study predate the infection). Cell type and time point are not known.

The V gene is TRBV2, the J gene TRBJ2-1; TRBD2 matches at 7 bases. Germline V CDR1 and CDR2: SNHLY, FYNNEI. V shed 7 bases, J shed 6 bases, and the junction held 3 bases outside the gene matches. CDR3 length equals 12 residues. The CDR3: CASKGGGNEQFF. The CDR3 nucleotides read TGTGCCAGCAAGGGCGGGGGCAATGAGCAGTTCTTC.

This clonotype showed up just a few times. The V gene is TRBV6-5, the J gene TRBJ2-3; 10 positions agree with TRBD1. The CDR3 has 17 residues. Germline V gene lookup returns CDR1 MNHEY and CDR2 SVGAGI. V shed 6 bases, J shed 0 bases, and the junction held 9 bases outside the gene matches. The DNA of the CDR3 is TGTGCCAGCAGCCTGACAGGGGGCCCCTATAGCACAGATACGCAGTATTTT. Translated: CASSLTGGPYSTDTQYF.

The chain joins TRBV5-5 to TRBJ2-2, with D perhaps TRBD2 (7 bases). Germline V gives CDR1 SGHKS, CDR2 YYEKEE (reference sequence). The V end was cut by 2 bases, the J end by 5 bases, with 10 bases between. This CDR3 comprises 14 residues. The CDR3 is CASSFGGQTGELFF. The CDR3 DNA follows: TGTGCCAGCAGCTTCGGGGGGCAGACCGGGGAGCTGTTTTTT.

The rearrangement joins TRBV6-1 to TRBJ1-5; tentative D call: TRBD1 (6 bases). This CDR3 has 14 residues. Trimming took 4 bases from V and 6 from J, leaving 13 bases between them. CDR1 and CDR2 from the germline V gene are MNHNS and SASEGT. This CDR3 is CASSGGGARQPQHF. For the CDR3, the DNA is TGTGCCAGCAGTGGGGGGGGGGCTCGTCAGCCCCAGCATTTT.

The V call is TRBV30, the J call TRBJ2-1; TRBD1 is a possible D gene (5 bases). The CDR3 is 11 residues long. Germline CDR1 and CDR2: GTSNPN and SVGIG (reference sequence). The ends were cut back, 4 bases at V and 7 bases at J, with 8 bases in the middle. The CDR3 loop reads CAWTGLNEQFF. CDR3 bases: TGTGCCTGGACAGGGTTGAATGAGCAGTTCTTC.

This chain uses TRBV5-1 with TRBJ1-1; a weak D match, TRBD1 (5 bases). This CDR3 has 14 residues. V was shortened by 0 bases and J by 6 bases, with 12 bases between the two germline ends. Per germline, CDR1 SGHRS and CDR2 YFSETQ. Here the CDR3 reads CASSLEGRRAEAFF. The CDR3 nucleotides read TGCGCCAGCAGCTTGGAGGGGAGGAGGGCTGAAGCTTTCTTT.

CDR3 in DNA: TGCGCCAGCAGCTTGGGCCCTAGCGGGGGAACCTACGAGCAGTACTTC. Its translation is CASSLGPSGGTYEQYF. The J gene is TRBJ2-7, the V gene TRBV5-1; 10 nucleotides line up with TRBD2. The CDR3 length is 16 residues. CDR1 and CDR2 (germline): SGHRS, YFSETQ. The ends lost 0 bases at V and 2 bases at J; junction bases unmatched: 5.

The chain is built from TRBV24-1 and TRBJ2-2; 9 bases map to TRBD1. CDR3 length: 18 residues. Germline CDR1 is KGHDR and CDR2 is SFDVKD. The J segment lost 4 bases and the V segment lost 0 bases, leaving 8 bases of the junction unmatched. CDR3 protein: CATSDLSPGQGSTGELFF. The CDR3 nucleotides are TGTGCCACCAGTGATTTGTCCCCTGGACAGGGGTCCACCGGGGAGCTGTTTTTT.

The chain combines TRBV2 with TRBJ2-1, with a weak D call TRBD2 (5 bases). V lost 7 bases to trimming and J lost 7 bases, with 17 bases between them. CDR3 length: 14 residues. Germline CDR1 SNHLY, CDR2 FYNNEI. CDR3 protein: CASNTLGPANEQFF. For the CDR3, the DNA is TGTGCCAGCAATACACTAGGTCCCGCGAATGAGCAGTTCTTC.

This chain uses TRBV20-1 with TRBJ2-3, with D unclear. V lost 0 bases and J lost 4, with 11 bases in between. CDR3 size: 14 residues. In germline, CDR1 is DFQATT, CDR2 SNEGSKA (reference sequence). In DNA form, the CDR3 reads TGCAGTGCTAGAGATGGTACGAACTCAGATACGCAGTATTTT. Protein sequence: CSARDGTNSDTQYF.

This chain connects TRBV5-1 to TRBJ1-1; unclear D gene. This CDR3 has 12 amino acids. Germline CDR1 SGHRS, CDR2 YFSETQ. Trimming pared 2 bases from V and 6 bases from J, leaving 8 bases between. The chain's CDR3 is CASSFSPPEAFF. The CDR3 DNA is TGCGCCAGCAGCTTTAGTCCCCCTGAAGCTTTCTTT.

The CDR3 sequence is CASSLPGRGGGEQYF. The CDR3 DNA follows: TGTGCCAGCAGCTTACCGGGAAGGGGAGGAGGCGAGCAGTACTTC. The rearrangement uses TRBV5-4 and TRBJ2-7, with D perhaps matching TRBD2 (6 bases). This CDR3 region has 15 residues. Germline V gives CDR1 SGHNT, CDR2 YYREEE (reference sequence). Trimming removed 2 bases from V and 6 bases from J, with 18 bases in between. Filled out from reference TRBV5-4 and TRBJ2-7, the complete variable domain reads ETGVTQSPTHLIKTRGQQVTLRCSSQSGHNTVSWYQQALGQGPQFIFQYYREEENGRGNFPPRFSGLQFPNYSSELNVNALELDDSALYLCASSLPGRGGGEQYFGPGTRLTVT.

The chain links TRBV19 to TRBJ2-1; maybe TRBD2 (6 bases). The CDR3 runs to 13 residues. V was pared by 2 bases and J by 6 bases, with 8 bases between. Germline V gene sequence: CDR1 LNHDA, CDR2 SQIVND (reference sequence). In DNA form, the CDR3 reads TGTGCCAGTAGTATACTAGCGTTCAATGAGCAGTTCTTC. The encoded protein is CASSILAFNEQFF.

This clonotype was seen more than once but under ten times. The CDR3 DNA sequence: TGTGCCAGCAGGTTTAGTATTAGTACCGAAGCTTTCTTT. The encoded protein is CASRFSISTEAFF. The chain has TRBV7-2 and TRBJ1-1; D is uncertain. This CDR3 spans 13 amino acids. V lost 6 bases and J 8 bases, leaving 16 bases between the germline ends. Looked up from germline, CDR1 is SGHTA and CDR2 is FQGNSA.

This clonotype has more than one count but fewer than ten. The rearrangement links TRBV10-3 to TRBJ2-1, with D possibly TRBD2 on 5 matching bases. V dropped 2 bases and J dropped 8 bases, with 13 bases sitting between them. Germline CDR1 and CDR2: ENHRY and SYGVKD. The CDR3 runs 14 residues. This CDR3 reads CAISEHSVRDEQFF. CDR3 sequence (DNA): TGTGCCATCAGTGAGCATAGCGTTCGAGATGAGCAGTTCTTC.

The CDR3 is CASSLTGRLQFF. The CDR3 DNA reads TGTGCCAGCAGTTTAACCGGACGGCTGCAGTTCTTC. The rearrangement joins TRBV12-3 or TRBV12-4 to TRBJ2-1; D gene uncertain. This CDR3 has 12 amino acids. V dropped 2 bases and J dropped 12 bases, with 11 bases sitting between them.

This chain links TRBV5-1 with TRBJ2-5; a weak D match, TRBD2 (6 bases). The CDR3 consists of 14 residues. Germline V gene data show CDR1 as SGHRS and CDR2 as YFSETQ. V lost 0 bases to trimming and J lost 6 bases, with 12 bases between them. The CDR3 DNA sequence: TGCGCCAGCAGCTTGGTGGGCGGGGTGCAGACCCAGTACTTC. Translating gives CASSLVGGVQTQYF.

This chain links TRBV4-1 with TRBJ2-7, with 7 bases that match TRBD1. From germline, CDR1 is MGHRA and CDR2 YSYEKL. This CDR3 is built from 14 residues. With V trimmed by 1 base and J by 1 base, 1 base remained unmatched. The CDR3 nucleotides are TGCGCCAGCAGCCAAGGGGACAGTTCCTACGAGCAGTACTTC. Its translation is CASSQGDSSYEQYF.

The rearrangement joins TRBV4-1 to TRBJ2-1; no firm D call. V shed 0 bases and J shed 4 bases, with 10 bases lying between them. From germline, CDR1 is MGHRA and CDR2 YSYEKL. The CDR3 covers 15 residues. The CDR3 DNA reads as TGCGCCAGCAGCCAAGAGGCGGCAGTATACAATGAGCAGTTCTTC. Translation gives CASSQEAAVYNEQFF.

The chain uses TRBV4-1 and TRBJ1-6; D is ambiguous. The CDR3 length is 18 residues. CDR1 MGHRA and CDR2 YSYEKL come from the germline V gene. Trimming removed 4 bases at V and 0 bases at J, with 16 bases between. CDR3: CASSLPSSASSYNSPLHF. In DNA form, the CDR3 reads TGCGCCAGCAGCCTCCCTAGTTCTGCCAGCTCCTATAATTCACCCCTCCACTTT.

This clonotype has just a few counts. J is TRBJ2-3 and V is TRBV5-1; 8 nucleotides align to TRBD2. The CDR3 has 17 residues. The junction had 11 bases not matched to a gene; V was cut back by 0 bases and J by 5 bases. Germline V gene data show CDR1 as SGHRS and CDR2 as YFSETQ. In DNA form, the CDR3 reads TGCGCCAGCAGCTTGGATCCGCGGGGGGACCCAATAGATACGCAGTATTTT. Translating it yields CASSLDPRGDPIDTQYF.

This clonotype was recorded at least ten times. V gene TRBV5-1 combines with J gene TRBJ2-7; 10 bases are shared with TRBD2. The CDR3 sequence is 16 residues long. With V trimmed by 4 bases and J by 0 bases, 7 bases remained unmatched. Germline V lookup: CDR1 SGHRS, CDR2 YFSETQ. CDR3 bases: TGCGCCAGCAGCCCCTGGACTAGCGGAACCTCCTACGAGCAGTACTTC. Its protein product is CASSPWTSGTSYEQYF.

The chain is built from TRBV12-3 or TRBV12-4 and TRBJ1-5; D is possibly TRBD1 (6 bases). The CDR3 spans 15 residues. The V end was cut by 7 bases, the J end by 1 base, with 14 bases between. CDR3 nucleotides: TGTGCCAGCACCGCCTTCAGGGGCAGCAATCAGCCCCAGCATTTT. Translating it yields CASTAFRGSNQPQHF.

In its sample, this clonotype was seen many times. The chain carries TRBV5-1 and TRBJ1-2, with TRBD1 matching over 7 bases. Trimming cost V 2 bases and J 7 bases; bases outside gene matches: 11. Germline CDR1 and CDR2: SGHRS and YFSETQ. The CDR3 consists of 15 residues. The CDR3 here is CASSFDTGQWTGYTF. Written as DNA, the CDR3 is TGCGCCAGCAGCTTCGATACGGGACAGTGGACTGGCTACACCTTC.

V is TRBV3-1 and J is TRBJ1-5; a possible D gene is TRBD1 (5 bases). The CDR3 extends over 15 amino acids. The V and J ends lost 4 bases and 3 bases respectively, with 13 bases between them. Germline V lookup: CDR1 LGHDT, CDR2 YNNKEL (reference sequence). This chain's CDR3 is CASSLTGGVNQPQHF. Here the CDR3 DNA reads TGTGCCAGCAGCCTGACGGGAGGGGTCAATCAGCCCCAGCATTTT.

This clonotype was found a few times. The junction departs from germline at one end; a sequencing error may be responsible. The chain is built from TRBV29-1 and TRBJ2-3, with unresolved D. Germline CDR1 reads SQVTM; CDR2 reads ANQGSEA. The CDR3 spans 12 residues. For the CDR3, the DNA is TGCAGCGCTGAATCTAGCACAGATACGCAGTATTTT. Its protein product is CSAESSTDTQYF.

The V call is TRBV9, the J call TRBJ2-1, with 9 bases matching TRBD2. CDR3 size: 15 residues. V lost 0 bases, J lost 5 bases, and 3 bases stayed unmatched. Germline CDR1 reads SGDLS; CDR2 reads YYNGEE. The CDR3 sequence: CASSVGAGGHNEQFF. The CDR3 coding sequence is TGTGCCAGCAGCGTAGGAGCGGGAGGCCACAATGAGCAGTTCTTC. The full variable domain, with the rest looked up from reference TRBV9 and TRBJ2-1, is DSGVTQTPKHLITATGQRVTLRCSPRSGDLSVYWYQQSLDQGLQFLIQYYNGEERAKGNILERFSAQQFPDLHSELNLSSLELGDSALYFCASSVGAGGHNEQFFGPGTRLTVL.

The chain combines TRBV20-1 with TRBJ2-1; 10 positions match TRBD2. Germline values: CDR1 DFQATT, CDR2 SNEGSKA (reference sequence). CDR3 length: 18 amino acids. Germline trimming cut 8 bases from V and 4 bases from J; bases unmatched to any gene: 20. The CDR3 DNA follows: TGCAGTCCGCGGGAGTTGCCAGCGGGAGGGCCGCTTTACAATGAGCAGTTCTTC. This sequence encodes CSPRELPAGGPLYNEQFF.

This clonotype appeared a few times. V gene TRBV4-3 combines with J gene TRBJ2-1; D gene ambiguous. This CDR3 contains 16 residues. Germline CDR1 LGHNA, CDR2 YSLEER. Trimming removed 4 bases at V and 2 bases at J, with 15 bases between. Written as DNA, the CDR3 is TGCGCCAGCAGCCCCGAAGGGCGGATGACCTACAATGAGCAGTTCTTC. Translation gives CASSPEGRMTYNEQFF.

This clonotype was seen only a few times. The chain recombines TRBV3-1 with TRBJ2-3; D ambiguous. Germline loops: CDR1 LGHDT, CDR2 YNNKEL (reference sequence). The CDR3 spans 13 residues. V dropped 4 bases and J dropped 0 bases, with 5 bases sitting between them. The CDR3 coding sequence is TGTGCCAGCAGCCGCCTCAGCACAGATACGCAGTATTTT. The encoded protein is CASSRLSTDTQYF.

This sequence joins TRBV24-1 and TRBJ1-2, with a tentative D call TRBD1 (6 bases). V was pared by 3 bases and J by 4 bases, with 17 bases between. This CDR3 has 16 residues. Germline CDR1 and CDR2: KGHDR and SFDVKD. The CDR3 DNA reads TGTGCCACCAGTGATCAGGACAGTGCCGGGATCTATGGCTACACCTTC. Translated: CATSDQDSAGIYGYTF.

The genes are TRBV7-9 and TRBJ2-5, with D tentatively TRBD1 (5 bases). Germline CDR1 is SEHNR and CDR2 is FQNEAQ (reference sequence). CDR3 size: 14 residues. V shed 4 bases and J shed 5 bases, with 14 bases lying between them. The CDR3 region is CASSSMGLAETQYF. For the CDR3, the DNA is TGTGCCAGCAGCTCGATGGGGCTGGCCGAGACCCAGTACTTC.